The 12 T cell receptor beta chains given below trace back to one sample, sequenced in a study of sequential checkpoint blockade in melanoma. Assay used: immunoSEQ multiplex PCR; TCRdb lists only in-frame clones, some missing. Of approximately 20,000 clones listed, approximately 58% were seen once; the top ten hold approximately 18%. Stated treatment: randomized to nivolumab then ipilimumab (arm A) or the reverse (arm B). This sample comprised CD8+ T cells sorted from blood (inferred from file names), obtained from a patient given nivolumab and ipilimumab in sequence. The receptors come from a human donor with melanoma.

The rearrangement uses TRBV6-6 and TRBJ1-1; D is unclear. Germline CDR1 reads MNHNY; CDR2 reads SVGAGI (reference sequence). This CDR3 spans 11 amino acids. V dropped 5 bases and J dropped 7 bases, with 8 bases sitting between them. The CDR3 DNA is TGTGCCAGCAGTCAACTACATGAAGCTTTCTTT. Translating gives CASSQLHEAFF.

This clone was counted a few times. The rearrangement joins TRBV5-1 to TRBJ1-1, with a weak D call TRBD1 (6 bases). The germline gives CDR1 SGHRS, CDR2 YFSETQ. The V gene lost 2 bases and the J gene lost 5 bases, with 13 bases spanning the gap. The CDR3 is 14 residues long. This CDR3 reads CASSFRGAETEAFF. CDR3 in DNA: TGCGCCAGCAGCTTCAGGGGCGCGGAAACTGAAGCTTTCTTT.

Only a few counts were recorded for this clone. This chain links TRBV2 with TRBJ2-1; D unresolved. This CDR3 comprises 15 residues. Germline assignment: CDR1 SNHLY and CDR2 FYNNEI. V lost 11 bases and J 0 bases, leaving 17 bases between the germline ends. CDR3 in DNA: TGTGCCGACCAACCGGCGGTTAGCTCCTACAATGAGCAGTTCTTC. Translated: CADQPAVSSYNEQFF.

This clone was observed a single time. The chain uses TRBV7-6 and TRBJ1-1; 8 nucleotides match TRBD1. The CDR3 spans 15 residues. The V gene's germline CDR1 is SGHVS and CDR2 FNYEAQ. The J segment lost 1 base and the V segment lost 5 bases, leaving 6 bases of the junction unmatched. The CDR3 protein is CASSPGQGTNTEAFF. The CDR3 DNA sequence: TGTGCCAGCAGCCCCGGACAGGGAACGAACACTGAAGCTTTCTTT. Together with reference TRBV7-6 and TRBJ1-1, the CDR3 gives the full variable domain: GAGVSQSPRYKVTKRGQDVALRCDPISGHVSLYWYRQALGQGPEFLTYFNYEAQQDKSGLPNDRFSAERPEGSISTLTIQRTEQRDSAMYRCASSPGQGTNTEAFFGQGTRLTVV.

The V call is TRBV7-6, the J call TRBJ2-2, with 8 bases lining up with TRBD1. The germline gives CDR1 SGHVS, CDR2 FNYEAQ. The junction had 7 bases not matched to a gene; V was cut back by 3 bases and J by 4 bases. The CDR3 consists of 16 residues. This CDR3 is CASSFSTGGITGELFF. In DNA form, the CDR3 reads TGTGCCAGCAGCTTTAGTACAGGGGGGATCACCGGGGAGCTGTTTTTT.

In its sample, this clone is medium-sized (0.01 to 0.1%). The chain couples TRBV7-6 to TRBJ2-5, with TRBD1 matching 9 bases. Germline V lookup: CDR1 SGHVS, CDR2 FNYEAQ. CDR3 size: 15 residues. The junction had 4 bases not matched to a gene; V was cut back by 4 bases and J by 1 base. The CDR3 DNA reads TGTGCCAGCAGCTCCGGGACAGGGACCCAAGAGACCCAGTACTTC. This translates into CASSSGTGTQETQYF.

The V call is TRBV5-5, the J call TRBJ1-2; D possibly corresponds to TRBD1 (6 bases). Germline V lookup: CDR1 SGHKS, CDR2 YYEKEE (reference sequence). The V and J ends lost 0 bases and 4 bases respectively, with 22 bases between them. This CDR3 spans 18 amino acids. In nucleotides, the CDR3 is TGTGCCAGCAGCTTGGAAGGGGACACTACCCTATTCCTCTATGGCTACACCTTC. This codes for CASSLEGDTTLFLYGYTF. The variable domain in full, completed from reference TRBV5-5 and TRBJ1-2, reads DAGVTQSPTHLIKTRGQQVTLRCSPISGHKSVSWYQQVLGQGPQFIFQYYEKEERGRGNFPDRFSARQFPNYSSELNVNALLLGDSALYLCASSLEGDTTLFLYGYTFGSGTRLTVV.

About this clone: The same CDR3 is also encoded by other DNA sequences in this sample. This chain links TRBV4-1 with TRBJ1-5, with D possibly TRBD1 on 5 matching bases. Germline CDR1 is MGHRA and CDR2 is YSYEKL. The length of the CDR3 is 13 residues. V lost 6 bases to trimming and J lost 4 bases, with 10 bases between them. The chain's CDR3 is CASSKGLNQPQHF. The CDR3 nucleotides are TGCGCCAGCAGTAAGGGGTTGAATCAGCCCCAGCATTTT.

This clone came up a few times. The V call is TRBV4-1, the J call TRBJ1-2; a weak D match, TRBD1 (6 bases). V was clipped by 2 bases and J by 6 bases, with 10 bases between them. The CDR3 is 13 residues long. Germline values: CDR1 MGHRA, CDR2 YSYEKL. CDR3 coding DNA: TGCGCCAGCAGCCAACTACAGGGTAATGGCTACACCTTC. Translation gives CASSQLQGNGYTF.

In its sample, this clone was seen a few times. V usage is TRBV5-6 and J usage is TRBJ2-7; tentatively, D is TRBD1 (6 bases). CDR3 size: 13 residues. The germline CDR1 and CDR2 sequences are SGHDT and YYEEEE. The V and J ends lost 0 bases and 4 bases respectively, with 8 bases between them. Here the CDR3 DNA reads TGTGCCAGCAGCTTGGTGGACAGTTACGAGCAGTACTTC. This gives the protein CASSLVDSYEQYF.

Details on this clone: One end of the junction fails to match germline, which may point to a read error. This chain joins TRBV7-9 and TRBJ2-7; 9 bases match TRBD1. This CDR3 has 15 amino acids. Germline V gene lookup returns CDR1 SEHNR and CDR2 FQNEAQ (reference sequence). The CDR3 is CASSQDPQGAYEQYF. DNA for the CDR3: TGCGCCAGCAGCCAAGACCCACAGGGGGCTTACGAGCAGTACTTC.

This rearrangement joins TRBV7-6 to TRBJ2-7, with a weak D call TRBD2 (5 bases). The germline CDR1 and CDR2 sequences are SGHVS and FNYEAQ. Deletions cut 5 bases from V and 3 bases from J, with 8 bases between. The CDR3 consists of 12 residues. CDR3 residues: CASSPSGYEQYF. The CDR3, as DNA: TGTGCCAGCAGCCCAAGCGGCTACGAGCAGTACTTC. Full variable domain (rest looked up from reference TRBV7-6 and TRBJ2-7): GAGVSQSPRYKVTKRGQDVALRCDPISGHVSLYWYRQALGQGPEFLTYFNYEAQQDKSGLPNDRFSAERPEGSISTLTIQRTEQRDSAMYRCASSPSGYEQYFGPGTRLTVT.